Following are 11 T cell receptor beta chains from one sample sequenced in a study of breast tumors, draining lymph nodes, adjacent tissues. Breast cancer patients provided tissue from their axillary draining lymph nodes. TCRdb ran MiXCR on the multiplex PCR reads and lists one entry per CDR3 protein. The sample includes around 150,000 distinct CDR3 sequences, about 20% of them seen just once. The specimen sequenced was axillary lymph node tissue. All receptors come from a female donor with breast cancer. Some clones in this sample may be carry-over from other donors' samples.

A few counts support this clonotype. CDR3 loop: CSARSWGGGSRTDTQYF. DNA of the CDR3: TGCAGTGCTAGAAGCTGGGGTGGCGGGAGTCGTACAGATACGCAGTATTTT. The chain is built from TRBV20-1 and TRBJ2-3, with 7 bases aligning to TRBD2. V trimming: 2 bases; J trimming: 3 bases; junction bases outside the gene matches: 14. The germline V gene encodes CDR1 DFQATT and CDR2 SNEGSKA (reference sequence). This CDR3 comprises 17 residues.

J is TRBJ2-5 and V is TRBV4-1, with 8 bases that match TRBD2. Losses at the gene ends were 1 base for V and 5 bases for J; bases not matched to a gene: 9. The CDR3 runs 16 residues. Germline CDR1 and CDR2: MGHRA and YSYEKL. CDR3 in DNA: TGCGCCAGCAGCCAAGGTCTACGGGAGGGCCGGGAGACCCAGTACTTC. Translation gives CASSQGLREGRETQYF.

In this sample, this clonotype turned up many times. J is TRBJ2-7 and V is TRBV20-1, with TRBD1 matching 9 bases. This CDR3 has 20 residues. The V segment lost 3 bases and the J segment 5 bases; nucleotides outside the gene matches: 26. Per the germline V gene, CDR1 is DFQATT and CDR2 is SNEGSKA (reference sequence). This CDR3 reads CSASVPPGTGRFAGRHEQYF. CDR3 coding DNA: TGCAGTGCTAGCGTCCCCCCCGGGACAGGGCGATTTGCAGGGCGCCACGAGCAGTACTTC.

This clonotype was picked up many times. This chain links TRBV7-2 with TRBJ1-2; 12 positions agree with TRBD1. This CDR3 has 17 amino acids. From germline, CDR1 is SGHTA and CDR2 FQGNSA. Trimming cost V 2 bases and J 6 bases; bases outside gene matches: 10. CDR3 DNA: TGTGCCAGCAGCTTATATGACGCCGGGACAGGGGGCGATGGCTACACCTTC. Its translation: CASSLYDAGTGGDGYTF. Full variable domain (remainder filled in from reference TRBV7-2 and TRBJ1-2): GAGVSQSPSNKVTEKGKDVELRCDPISGHTALYWYRQSLGQGLEFLIYFQGNSAPDKSGLPSDRFSAERTGGSVSTLTIQRTQQEDSAVYLCASSLYDAGTGGDGYTFGSGTRLTVV.

Points on this clonotype: A much larger clone lies a single base off, so this may be a read error. The chain employs TRBV5-4 and TRBJ2-1; 9 nucleotides match TRBD1. Germline assignment: CDR1 SGHNT and CDR2 YYREEE (reference sequence). The ends lost 7 bases at V and 0 bases at J; junction bases unmatched: 17. CDR3 length: 19 amino acids. CDR3 sequence: CASGKGQGRRDYSYNEQFF. DNA for the CDR3: TGTGCCAGCGGCAAGGGACAGGGACGCCGGGACTACTCCTACAATGAGCAGTTCTTC.

Comments on this clonotype: Sequence at one end of the junction differs from germline and may be a read error. The V call is TRBV6-1, the J call TRBJ1-2, with TRBD1 identical over 8 bases. CDR1 is MNHNS, CDR2 SASEGT, per germline. This CDR3 contains 15 residues. The DNA for the CDR3 is TGTGCCAGCAGCCCCCCGGGGGACAGGCGTTTTGGCTACGCCTTC. This sequence encodes CASSPPGDRRFGYAF.

This clonotype was seen many times. This chain joins TRBV6-1 and TRBJ2-7; D may be TRBD2 (6 bases). V gave up 2 bases and J gave up 0 bases, with 8 bases separating them. Germline lookup yields CDR1 MNHNS and CDR2 SASEGT. The CDR3 consists of 14 residues. CDR3 sequence (DNA): TGTGCCAGCAGTGAATGGGGGGACTCCTACGAGCAGTACTTC. Its protein product is CASSEWGDSYEQYF.

This clonotype was counted many times. This rearrangement joins TRBV5-5 to TRBJ2-2; perhaps TRBD1 as D (5 bases). The CDR3 is 17 residues long. V gave up 0 bases and J gave up 6 bases, with 18 bases separating them. CDR1 is SGHKS and CDR2 is YYEKEE in the germline V gene (reference sequence). The CDR3 loop reads CASSLGTNRRSPGELFF. The CDR3 DNA sequence: TGTGCCAGCAGCTTGGGGACAAATCGCCGGTCTCCCGGGGAGCTGTTTTTT.

This clonotype was recorded many times. V and J are TRBV20-1 and TRBJ2-1; D is unclear. CDR1 is DFQATT, CDR2 SNEGSKA, per germline (reference sequence). V lost 1 base and J 4 bases, leaving 5 bases between the germline ends. The CDR3 is made up of 12 amino acids. DNA of the CDR3: TGCAGTGCTAGAGTGGTATACAATGAGCAGTTCTTC. As protein: CSARVVYNEQFF.

This clonotype was seen ten or more times. CDR3 nucleotide sequence: TGTGCCAGCTCACCTTCTATGGGTTACGAGCAGTACTTC. Protein product: CASSPSMGYEQYF. This chain links TRBV18 with TRBJ2-7; D is unresolved. The CDR3 loop spans 13 amino acids. Germline V lookup: CDR1 KGHSH, CDR2 LQKENI. The V end lost 3 bases, the J end lost 4 bases, and 10 bases lay between the germline ends.

This clonotype was seen ten or more times. This chain joins TRBV5-1 and TRBJ2-2; D is unresolved. V gave up 6 bases and J gave up 0 bases, with 9 bases separating them. CDR3 length: 14 residues. From germline, CDR1 is SGHRS and CDR2 YFSETQ. The CDR3 spells CASIGHANTGELFF. DNA for the CDR3: TGCGCCAGCATAGGCCACGCGAACACCGGGGAGCTGTTTTTT. The full variable domain, in which reference TRBV5-1 and TRBJ2-2 provide the parts outside the CDR3, is KAGVTQTPRYLIKTRGQQVTLSCSPISGHRSVSWYQQTPGQGLQFLFEYFSETQRNKGNFPGRFSGRQFSNSRSEMNVSTLELGDSALYLCASIGHANTGELFFGEGSRLTVL.